These T cell receptor beta chains were read from a single sample in a study of blood T cell repertoires in COVID-19. Clones were sequenced by immunoSEQ multiplex PCR, and TCRdb holds only the in-frame ones, with some missing. The data contain 150,000 to 200,000 clones, 86% of them singletons. Sequenced: peripheral blood. These receptors originate from a woman in her fifties or sixties with COVID-19, enrolled during active disease. Both conserved end residues are part of each CDR3. A D gene is named only where the DNA matches it firmly. Not all rows give a size; the values are once, few, many and, for expanded clones, a class.

clone_size j_call v_call d_call cdr3_nt cdr3_aa
few TRBJ1-2 TRBV27 NA TGTGCCAGCAGGGGGGCAGGGAATAACTATGGCTACACCTTC CASRGAGNNYGYTF
few TRBJ1-5 TRBV19 NA TGTGCCAGTAGATGGGGCAATAGCAATCAGCCCCAGCATTTT CASRWGNSNQPQHF
once TRBJ1-1 TRBV19 NA TGTGCCAGTAGTACCGGGTGGACGGGGGGTTTCTGGACTGAAGCTTTCTTT CASSTGWTGGFWTEAFF
NA TRBJ2-7 TRBV6-1 NA TGTGCCAGCAGTGAAGTCTATACTTACGAGCAGTACTTC CASSEVYTYEQYF
once TRBJ1-6 TRBV6-5 TRBD1 TGTGCCAGCAGTTGGGACAGGGGGCATTCACCCCTCCACTTT CASSWDRGHSPLHF
NA TRBJ2-7 TRBV7-9 TRBD1 TGTGCCAGCAGCCCGGGACAGGGGATGATCTACGAGCAGTACTTC CASSPGQGMIYEQYF
NA TRBJ2-7 TRBV6-2/TRBV6-3 TRBD2 TGTGCCAGCAGTTACGAAATAGCGGGAGGGCTCTACGAGCAGTACTTC CASSYEIAGGLYEQYF
NA TRBJ1-3 TRBV3-1/TRBV3-2 NA TGTGCCAGCAGCCAACAGGGGCCCTCTGGAAACACCATATATTTT CASSQQGPSGNTIYF
NA TRBJ1-4 TRBV7-9 NA TGTGCCAGCAGCTTCCACAGTCCAGGGGAGGAAAAACTGTTTTTT CASSFHSPGEEKLFF
once TRBJ2-1 TRBV9 NA TGTGCCAGCAGCGTAGATAGCATATCCTACAATGAGCAGTTCTTC CASSVDSISYNEQFF
NA TRBJ1-5 TRBV27 TRBD1 TGTGCCAGCAGTTCTTCCGGGACAGGAGGCAATCAGCCCCAGCATTTT CASSSSGTGGNQPQHF
NA TRBJ1-2 TRBV6-4 NA TGTGCCAGCAGTGCGTCCGGCGGCGGGGTAAACTATGGCTACACCTTC CASSASGGGVNYGYTF
NA TRBJ1-6 TRBV7-2 NA TGTGCCAGCAGCTTAGATAGCAGGGGCGAGTCACCCCTCCACTTT CASSLDSRGESPLHF
once TRBJ2-2 TRBV7-9 TRBD1 TGTGCCAGCAGCTTAGCCTCCGGACAGGGTTTCACCGGGGAGCTGTTTTTT CASSLASGQGFTGELFF
NA TRBJ1-3 TRBV23-1 TRBD1 TGCGCCAGCAGTCAATCTAATAACAGGGACAGGGGCGCTAGCTCTGGAAACACCATATATTTT CASSQSNNRDRGASSGNTIYF
NA TRBJ2-7 TRBV6-5 TRBD2 TGTGCCACCCTAGCGGGCCGGTCCTACGAGCAGTACTTC CATLAGRSYEQYF
NA TRBJ2-3 TRBV6-5 NA TGTGCCAGCAGAAAAGGCGTTCGAGCGGCAGATACGCAGTATTTT CASRKGVRAADTQYF
NA TRBJ1-6 TRBV10-3 NA TGTGCCATCAGTGAGTCGAGGGTCGGGGGTCTTAATTCACCCCTCCACTTT CAISESRVGGLNSPLHF
NA TRBJ2-2 TRBV7-2 TRBD1 TGTGCCAGCAGCTTAAGGTCTAGGGGGCCAGGGGAGCTGTTTTTT CASSLRSRGPGELFF
NA TRBJ1-2 TRBV29-1 TRBD1 TGCAGCGTTGAAGCAGGGACAGGGGGCAATGGCTACACCTTC CSVEAGTGGNGYTF
NA TRBJ2-7 TRBV28 NA TGTGCCAGCCCGCAGAGGAGGGCGGGCGAGCAGTACTTC CASPQRRAGEQYF
NA TRBJ2-3 TRBV27 TRBD2 TGTGCCAGCAGTTTATCGATGGAGCGGGAGATACCAGATACGCAGTATTTT CASSLSMEREIPDTQYF
NA TRBJ2-7 TRBV14 NA TGTGCCAGCAGCCAAGTTTTCCAGTACGAGCAGTACTTC CASSQVFQYEQYF
NA TRBJ2-7 TRBV2 TRBD2 TGTGCCAGCAGTGGGACTAGCGGGAAGGGTCGGGAGCAGTACTTC CASSGTSGKGREQYF
NA TRBJ2-7 TRBV9 NA TGTGCCAGCAGCGTAGAGTGGGCAGAATTAACCTACGAGCAGTACTTC CASSVEWAELTYEQYF
NA TRBJ2-1 TRBV27 TRBD2 TGTGCCAGCAGTCCCGGGAAGCGGGAGGGTTTAGGCGAGCAGTTCTTC CASSPGKREGLGEQFF
NA TRBJ2-7 TRBV30 TRBD2 TGTGCCTGGAGTTCCAACCTCGGACTAGCGGGATCGCGAGAGCAGTACTTC CAWSSNLGLAGSREQYF
NA TRBJ2-5 TRBV20-1 TRBD2 TGCAGTGCTAGTGGACTAGCGGCTAGAGGGACCCAGTACTTC CSASGLAARGTQYF
NA TRBJ1-1 TRBV25-1 TRBD1 TGTGCCAGCAGTGGGAGGGGGCGCGGCACTGAAGCTTTCTTT CASSGRGRGTEAFF
once TRBJ2-1 TRBV9 NA TGTGCCAGCACGAGCGCGAGCTCCTACAATGAGCAGTTCTTC CASTSASSYNEQFF
NA TRBJ2-1 TRBV11-3 NA TGTGCCAGCATCTACAGGTTTGGATACAATGAGCAGTTCTTC CASIYRFGYNEQFF